The 19 T cell receptor beta chains below come from one sample, sequenced in a study of early stage breast cancer tumors. The method was immunoSEQ multiplex PCR; TCRdb's version includes in-frame clones alone and lacks a portion of them. The profile shows fewer than 30,000 clones, 75% to 85% of them singletons. Input material: blood. These receptor sequences come from a person between 55 and 69 years old with breast cancer.

This chain connects TRBV14 to TRBJ2-7; 12 positions agree with TRBD2. Germline V gene lookup returns CDR1 SGHDN and CDR2 FVKESK. The CDR3 totals 15 residues. Germline trimming cut 4 bases from V and 4 bases from J; bases unmatched to any gene: 5. This chain's CDR3 is CASSPRLAGAYEQYF. The CDR3 DNA reads TGTGCCAGCAGCCCCAGACTAGCGGGGGCTTACGAGCAGTACTTC.

The chain combines TRBV7-8 with TRBJ1-5; 7 nucleotides align to TRBD1. V was pared by 4 bases and J by 11 bases, with 8 bases of the junction left unmatched. The CDR3 is 13 residues long. Germline lookup yields CDR1 SGHVS and CDR2 FQNEAQ. As DNA, the CDR3 is TGTGCCAGCAGCTCGGACAGGTTGTCTACCCAGCATTTT. Protein sequence: CASSSDRLSTQHF.

This chain links TRBV7-2 with TRBJ2-2; D gene ambiguous. Germline lookup yields CDR1 SGHTA and CDR2 FQGNSA. The germline V and J ends were trimmed by 1 base and 4 bases, with 10 bases remaining between them. This CDR3 comprises 15 residues. The chain's CDR3 is CASSLVSSSTGELFF. In DNA, the CDR3 is TGTGCCAGCAGCTTAGTGAGCTCCTCCACCGGGGAGCTGTTTTTT. The full variable domain, completed using reference TRBV7-2 and TRBJ2-2, is GAGVSQSPSNKVTEKGKDVELRCDPISGHTALYWYRQSLGQGLEFLIYFQGNSAPDKSGLPSDRFSAERTGGSVSTLTIQRTQQEDSAVYLCASSLVSSSTGELFFGEGSRLTVL.

The rearrangement joins TRBV4-1 to TRBJ2-5, with 11 bases lining up with TRBD2. The CDR3 has 17 residues. Unmatched junction bases numbered 9, after V lost 0 bases and J lost 6 bases. CDR1 and CDR2 (germline): MGHRA, YSYEKL. Here the CDR3 reads CASSQDGGLAGGKTQYF. The CDR3 DNA sequence: TGCGCCAGCAGCCAAGATGGTGGACTAGCGGGTGGTAAGACCCAGTACTTC.

This chain uses TRBV19 with TRBJ1-4; 8 nucleotides align to TRBD1. Germline V CDR1 and CDR2: LNHDA, SQIVND (reference sequence). V lost 7 bases, J lost 3 bases, and 7 bases stayed unmatched. The CDR3 extends over 15 amino acids. The CDR3 region is CASTDQQGANEKLFF. CDR3 nucleotides: TGTGCCAGTACGGATCAACAGGGGGCTAATGAAAAACTGTTTTTT. The variable domain in full, completed from reference TRBV19 and TRBJ1-4, reads DGGITQSPKYLFRKEGQNVTLSCEQNLNHDAMYWYRQDPGQGLRLIYYSQIVNDFQKGDIAEGYSVSREKKESFPLTVTSAQKNPTAFYLCASTDQQGANEKLFFGSGTQLSVL.

The chain links TRBV7-2 to TRBJ1-3; D is unclear. Trimming left V 4 bases short and J 0 bases short, with 13 bases between. This CDR3 has 16 amino acids. The germline V gene encodes CDR1 SGHTA and CDR2 FQGNSA. CDR3 residues: CASSSWRGLSGNTIYF. CDR3 coding DNA: TGTGCCAGCAGCTCCTGGCGGGGTCTCTCTGGAAACACCATATATTTT.

The V call is TRBV5-4, the J call TRBJ1-5; D gene uncertain. Trimming stripped 0 bases from V and 0 bases from J, with 7 bases between. Germline CDR1 is SGHNT and CDR2 is YYREEE (reference sequence). This CDR3 has 15 residues. CDR3 protein: CASSLAPGSNQPQHF. CDR3 DNA: TGTGCCAGCAGCTTGGCGCCAGGTAGCAATCAGCCCCAGCATTTT.

This chain connects TRBV12-2 to TRBJ1-5; the tabulated D call, TRBD1, remains unverified against the DNA. TRBV12-2 corresponds to a pseudogene. This CDR3 contains 14 residues. CDR3 sequence: CASRLASGAQPQHF. In nucleotides, the CDR3 is TGTGCAAGTCGCTTAGCGTCTGGGGCTCAGCCCCAGCATTTT.

J is TRBJ2-3 and V is TRBV6-5, with 7 bases aligning to TRBD2. The CDR3 contains 13 residues. Germline CDR1 and CDR2: MNHEY and SVGAGI. V gave up 4 bases and J gave up 7 bases; unmatched junction bases: 5. The CDR3 coding sequence is TGTGCCAGCAGTTTGCGGGAGACAAATACGCAGTATTTT. Protein sequence: CASSLRETNTQYF.

The gene calls are TRBV5-6 and TRBJ2-3; 8 bases map to TRBD2. The V gene end was trimmed by 1 base and the J gene end by 0 bases; junction bases not matched to a gene: 4. Germline V gene sequence: CDR1 SGHDT, CDR2 YYEEEE. CDR3 size: 16 residues. This CDR3 is CASSLRSGSSTDTQYF. In DNA form, the CDR3 reads TGTGCCAGCAGCTTGCGAAGCGGGAGCAGCACAGATACGCAGTATTTT.

V is TRBV28 and J is TRBJ1-5, with D perhaps matching TRBD1 (5 bases). The CDR3 extends over 13 amino acids. Germline loops: CDR1 MDHEN, CDR2 SYDVKM. Trimming pared 3 bases from V and 5 bases from J, leaving 8 bases between. The CDR3 DNA is TGTGCCAGCAGTTTGCCGGGGGATCAGCCCCAGCATTTT. Translation gives CASSLPGDQPQHF.

In this sample, this clone turned up once. V gene TRBV5-4 combines with J gene TRBJ2-5; D gene uncertain. Germline assignment: CDR1 SGHNT and CDR2 YYREEE (reference sequence). This CDR3 region has 13 residues. Trimming removed 6 bases at V and 5 bases at J, with 14 bases between. The CDR3 bases are TGTGCCAGCACCAACCCCCAGTCGGAGACCCAGTACTTC. Encoded protein: CASTNPQSETQYF.

This clone was counted between two and nine times. The genes are TRBV5-1 and TRBJ1-1; 7 nucleotides match TRBD1. This CDR3 is built from 15 residues. V trimming: 3 bases; J trimming: 4 bases; junction bases outside the gene matches: 9. The germline gives CDR1 SGHRS, CDR2 YFSETQ. CDR3 sequence (DNA): TGCGCCAGCAGCTCCAATGACAGGGCGATCACTGAAGCTTTCTTT. Translated, it gives CASSSNDRAITEAFF.

This sequence joins TRBV18 and TRBJ2-1, with TRBD2 matching 7 bases. The germline gives CDR1 KGHSH, CDR2 LQKENI. Trimming cost V 1 base and J 3 bases; bases outside gene matches: 3. This CDR3 is 15 amino acids long. Written as DNA, the CDR3 is TGTGCCAGCTCACCACAGCGGGACCACTACAATGAGCAGTTCTTC. Protein product: CASSPQRDHYNEQFF.

The rearrangement uses TRBV2 and TRBJ1-2; D is possibly TRBD1 (6 bases). This CDR3 is 15 amino acids long. Trimming shortened V by 10 bases and J by 2 bases, and 20 bases separated the two germline ends. Germline values: CDR1 SNHLY, CDR2 FYNNEI. The CDR3 bases are TGTGCCACCCCCCCTCAGGGGAATAGCAACTATGGCTACACCTTC. Translating gives CATPPQGNSNYGYTF.

The chain joins TRBV7-6 to TRBJ2-7; 7 positions agree with TRBD1. Germline V lookup: CDR1 SGHVS, CDR2 FNYEAQ. The CDR3 totals 14 residues. Germline trimming cut 1 base from V and 1 base from J; bases unmatched to any gene: 1. CDR3 DNA: TGTGCCAGCAGCTTAGGGGACAGTTCCTACGAGCAGTACTTC. As protein: CASSLGDSSYEQYF.

The chain employs TRBV19 and TRBJ2-1; 12 bases fit TRBD2. From germline, CDR1 is LNHDA and CDR2 SQIVND (reference sequence). The CDR3 is 18 amino acids. Trimming at V came to 6 bases and at J to 4 bases, leaving 13 bases not matched to a gene. The DNA of the CDR3 is TGTGCCAGTAGAGATGAAACTAGCGGGAGGCCCCCTTACAATGAGCAGTTCTTC. It specifies CASRDETSGRPPYNEQFF.

This sequence joins TRBV27 and TRBJ2-7; D might be TRBD2 (5 bases). Per the germline V gene, CDR1 is MNHEY and CDR2 is SMNVEV (reference sequence). V was cut by 8 bases and J by 3 bases, with 11 bases left in between. The CDR3 covers 12 residues. CDR3 in amino acids: CASGSADYEQYF. CDR3 coding DNA: TGTGCCAGCGGGAGTGCGGACTACGAGCAGTACTTC.

This clone was detected once. The chain recombines TRBV5-4 with TRBJ2-7, with D possibly matching TRBD1 (5 bases). Trimming left V 9 bases short and J 4 bases short, with 14 bases between. Germline V CDR1 and CDR2: SGHNT, YYREEE (reference sequence). The CDR3 has 12 residues. CDR3 loop: CATKRQGYEQYF. For the CDR3, the DNA is TGTGCCACAAAACGGCAGGGATACGAGCAGTACTTC.